The T cell receptor (beta chain) described here comes from a study of T cell responses to AZD1222 COVID-19 vaccine. General study results and limits: Only six people who got AZD1222 tested seropositive at baseline. Regions left unmutated in variants are reportedly the target of nearly half of spike-specific TCRs. Most donors were white British and more were female, and clonal diversity was possibly underestimated. Researchers took repertoire samples only after the peak T cell response had come.

This table comes from immunoSEQ multiplex PCR, and its TCRdb copy is limited to in-frame clones, with some not included. The repertoire consists of about 90,000 clones, with about 88% occurring once and the leading ten covering more than 5%. Trimming took 1 base from V and 1 from J, leaving 7 bases between them. The germline gives CDR1 SGHTA, CDR2 FQGTGA. This CDR3 contains 14 residues. As concerns this clone: What it binds is not known.

The chain is built from TRBV7-3 and TRBJ1-1; D unclear. The sequencing used peripheral blood, collected 28 days after the second AZD1222 dose. This receptor was obtained from an adult who received the AZD1222 COVID-19 vaccine. The CDR3 region is CASSLMAGNTEAFF. The CDR3 DNA reads as TGTGCCAGCAGCTTAATGGCGGGGAACACTGAAGCTTTCTTT. The entire variable domain, with the rest obtained from reference TRBV7-3 and TRBJ1-1, is as follows: GAGVSQTPSNKVTEKGKYVELRCDPISGHTALYWYRQSLGQGPEFLIYFQGTGAADDSGLPNDRFFAVRPEGSVSTLKIQRTERGDSAVYLCASSLMAGNTEAFFGQGTRLTVV.